The rows below give T cell receptor beta chains drawn from one sample of a study of shared clonotypes between healthy human individuals. Produced via immunoSEQ multiplex PCR; TCRdb's table is partial and in-frame only. Here the sample spans around 2.1 million clones, approximately 96% being singletons. Sequencing was carried out using naive CD4+ T cells sorted from blood. Every receptor here comes from a man younger than 35 in good health. CDR3s include the opening cysteine and the closing phenylalanine or tryptophan.

TRBV10-3	TRBJ2-7	CAISGNSYEQYF
TRBV4-1	TRBJ2-7	CASSQGTGFAYEQYF
TRBV2	TRBJ2-7	CASQDTLPSYEQYF
TRBV28	TRBJ1-6	CASSLRAGGSPLHF
TRBV5-6	TRBJ1-1	CASSEPGRAINTEAFF
TRBV5-1	TRBJ2-7	CASSPPMAGGSNEQYF
TRBV5-4	TRBJ2-5	CASSSGTSGNQETQYF
TRBV6-5	TRBJ1-1	CASSYTGTLMNTEAFF
TRBV5-1	TRBJ2-3	CASSWGRLAGESSTDTQYF
TRBV5-1	TRBJ2-1	CASSLGLALGVDEQFF
TRBV19	TRBJ1-2	CASSRKDRNYGYTF
TRBV7-9	TRBJ2-7	CASSSRDTSYEQYF
TRBV6-5	TRBJ1-2	CACRTSPNYGYTF
TRBV19	TRBJ1-1	CASSTYEGVGTEAFF
TRBV6-5	TRBJ1-6	CASSTSGTGASPLHF
TRBV5-6	TRBJ2-7	CASSAGTGWGEQYF
TRBV11-3	TRBJ2-7	CASSPTSGSYEQYF
TRBV18	TRBJ1-5	CASSPQGGNQPQHF
TRBV19	TRBJ2-2	CAASTTGATGELFF
TRBV7-9	TRBJ2-5	CASSVGPTGKETQYF
TRBV2	TRBJ2-7	CASSETRQGHEQYF
TRBV7-2	TRBJ2-5	CASSHSLGGGQETQYF
TRBV5-1	TRBJ1-6	CASKDGASNSPLHF
TRBV18	TRBJ1-5	CASSGDRNQPQHF
TRBV28	TRBJ1-6	CASSLQRRTYNSPLHF
TRBV7-2	TRBJ1-6	CASSLGPGVGGSPLHF
TRBV9	TRBJ1-2	CASSGRGEYGYTF
TRBV15	TRBJ1-5	CATSRAETGLRQPQHF
TRBV6-1	TRBJ2-5	CASSQGVGTQYF
TRBV5-1	TRBJ2-3	CASSLPLGTDTQYF
TRBV5-1	TRBJ1-4	CASSLGSQKEKLFF
TRBV11-2	TRBJ2-1	CASSFPSGGPYNEQFF
TRBV6-6	TRBJ1-1	CASSYSEAFF
TRBV5-1	TRBJ2-5	CASSSIPGAGETQYF
TRBV9	TRBJ1-2	CASSLGQGDGYTF
TRBV4-1	TRBJ1-2	CASSLSRGDYGYTF
TRBV15	TRBJ1-4	CATSFRTPLGEKLFF
TRBV28	TRBJ2-2	CASSLPDTTNTGELFF
TRBV5-1	TRBJ1-5	CASSLEGTERQPQHF
TRBV7-2	TRBJ2-7	CASSRDGRYEQYF
TRBV25-1	TRBJ2-3	CASSEPKGGPSTDTQYF
TRBV11-1	TRBJ2-2	CASSLGRTGELFF
TRBV10-3	TRBJ2-1	CATWPGGSNEQFF
TRBV7-6	TRBJ2-3	CASSLARFSGSGDTQYF